This T cell receptor (beta chain) came from a study of T-cell reconstitution after alpha-beta-depleted transplantation in children. The CDR3 is made up of 11 amino acids. Trimming cost V 7 bases and J 4 bases, with 10 bases left between them. Germline CDR1 DFQATT, CDR2 SNEGSKA (reference sequence). The TCRbeta library was prepared with unique molecular identifiers. Each CDR3 protein gets one entry after TCRdb re-called the PCR reads with MiXCR. The sample yields more than 550,000 distinct CDR3 sequences, roughly a tenth seen once. This clonotype has ten or more counts. The clonotype was recovered from a human donor who donated a stem cell graft to a child with acute myeloid leukemia. The input for sequencing was PBMCs from the stem cell graft donor, taken from the stem cell graft. V is TRBV20-1 and J is TRBJ1-1; D is possibly TRBD1 (6 bases). In DNA, the CDR3 is TGCAGTGAGGAGGGGGGCACTGAAGCTTTCTTT. Translated: CSEEGGTEAFF.